This T cell receptor beta chain came from a study of spatial heterogeneity in lung cancer. The sample holds many counts of this clonotype. Its target is unknown. TCRdb itself ran the 5' RACE reads through MiXCR, one entry per CDR3 protein. Here the sample spans about 52,000 distinct CDR3 sequences, 7.4% being singletons. Time point indicated: blood at routine non-recurrence follow-up after resection. From tumor, nontumor lung or frozen PBMC, whole RNA was taken unsorted for sequencing. The CDR3 extends over 13 amino acids. The V end was cut by 5 bases, the J end by 7 bases, with 13 bases between. Germline V gives CDR1 SEHNR, CDR2 FQNEAQ (reference sequence). Whole-study results and caveats: Ubiquitous expanded tumor TCRs showed up in blood more at resection than follow-up.

The sequenced sample was PBMCs, obtained at follow-up. The receptor was derived from a female donor with early-stage non-small cell lung cancer. The V and J genes are TRBV7-9 and TRBJ2-3; no definite D call. The CDR3 region has the DNA TGTGCCAGCAGCCCAACGGAGATAAATACGCAGTATTTT. Translation gives CASSPTEINTQYF.